Each of the 2 T cell receptor beta chains below was sequenced from the same sample in a study of T cell repertoires in cytomegalovirus infection. MiXCR, applied by TCRdb to the reads, yields one record per CDR3 protein. Altogether around 900,000 distinct CDR3 sequences are present, around 30% being singletons, with the ten largest covering over 11%. Their cognate antigens are unknown. The sequencing here drew on cultured CD8+ T cells from PBMCs, taken from culture after CMV antigen stimulation. These TCRs come from a human donor in good health (CMV status not recorded). Some clones in this sample may be carry-over from other donors' samples.

This clonotype showed up just once. The CDR3 DNA reads as TGTGCCAGCTCACCGAGGAGGGACAGGGCGGATGAACAGTACTTC. Translated, it gives CASSPRRDRADEQYF. The V gene is TRBV18, the J gene TRBJ2-7; TRBD1 matches 9 bases. Germline loops: CDR1 KGHSH, CDR2 LQKENI. CDR3 length equals 15 residues. The V and J ends lost 3 bases and 10 bases, in that order; junction bases with no gene match: 13.

The sample holds a few counts of this clonotype. V is TRBV7-9 and J is TRBJ1-1; TRBD1 matches 9 bases. CDR1 is SEHNR and CDR2 is FQNEAQ in the germline V gene (reference sequence). CDR3 length equals 16 residues. The junction had 8 bases not matched to a gene; V was cut back by 5 bases and J by 1 base. The chain's CDR3 is CASSPPGQGPNTEAFF. The CDR3 coding sequence is TGTGCCAGCAGCCCCCCGGGACAGGGACCGAACACTGAAGCTTTCTTT.